A single sample is the source of the 26 T cell receptor beta chains below, sequenced in a study of cytomegalovirus exposure and HLA in healthy donors (dated by TCRdb to about 2017). The library was built by means of the immunoSEQ multiplex PCR assay. For the multiplex PCR, a mixture combining 60 forward primers for TCR Vbeta segments and 13 reverse primers for TCR Jbeta segments was used. In TCRdb, the immuneACCESS table is reduced to in-frame sequences with V and J assigned. These tables do not hold every clone; where another copy was compared, an unresolved V gene accounts for under half, and the others remain unexplained. The sample records 150,000 to 180,000 clones, approximately 81% of which are singletons. Of the sample, 1.3% to 1.5% is held by the ten largest clones. Sequencing was carried out using PBMCs. The source of these receptors is a young man in good health and CMV-seronegative.

The rearrangement links TRBV14 to TRBJ2-1; 12 bases are shared with TRBD2. Germline loops: CDR1 SGHDN, CDR2 FVKESK. The CDR3 extends over 14 amino acids. The J segment lost 9 bases and the V segment lost 6 bases, leaving 6 bases of the junction unmatched. The CDR3 reads CASSETSGSAEQFF. The CDR3 nucleotides read TGTGCCAGCAGTGAGACTAGCGGGAGTGCTGAGCAGTTCTTC.

This rearrangement joins TRBV12-2 to TRBJ2-5; TRBD2 is taken as the D call from the table, unchecked against the DNA. TRBV12-2 is labeled a pseudogene. The CDR3 totals 12 residues. In nucleotides, the CDR3 is TGTGCAAGTGGTAGCGGGACGGAGACCCAGTACTTC. This gives the protein CASGSGTETQYF.

The gene calls are TRBV11-3 and TRBJ2-1, with 11 bases fitting TRBD2. The V gene's germline CDR1 is SGHNT and CDR2 YENEEA. The CDR3 loop spans 17 amino acids. The trim removed 1 base at V and 7 bases at J, leaving 9 bases unmatched. CDR3 loop: CASSLGAVAGGRNEQFF. The CDR3 DNA is TGTGCCAGCAGCTTAGGAGCGGTAGCGGGAGGGAGGAATGAGCAGTTCTTC.

This chain connects TRBV6-1 to TRBJ2-1; 8 nucleotides line up with TRBD2. CDR3 length: 15 amino acids. V was pared by 1 base and J by 6 bases, with 5 bases of the junction left unmatched. The germline CDR1 and CDR2 sequences are MNHNS and SASEGT. For the CDR3, the DNA is TGTGCCAGCAGTGAAGAGATAGCGGGAAGCAATGAGCAGTTCTTC. It codes for CASSEEIAGSNEQFF.

This clone has just a few counts. The gene calls are TRBV4-3 and TRBJ2-1, with unresolved D. V shed 0 bases and J shed 9 bases, with 12 bases lying between them. The CDR3 is 14 residues long. Germline CDR1 and CDR2: LGHNA and YSLEER. CDR3 DNA sequence: TGCGCCAGCAGCCAAGAGAAGGAGAGGAGTGAGCAGTTCTTC. Encoded protein: CASSQEKERSEQFF.

The J gene is TRBJ2-2, the V gene TRBV7-2; 7 positions agree with TRBD2. The germline V gene has CDR1 SGHTA and CDR2 FQGNSA. V lost 5 bases and J lost 4; bases outside the gene matches: 10. CDR3 size: 16 residues. The CDR3 DNA is TGTGCCAGCAGCCCTCGGACTAGGCGGGGCACCGGGGAGCTGTTTTTT. Its translation: CASSPRTRRGTGELFF.

This clone was detected only once. The chain has TRBV15 and TRBJ2-5; 8 bases match TRBD2. The CDR3 is made up of 15 amino acids. In germline, CDR1 is LNHNV, CDR2 YYDKDF (reference sequence). The trim removed 8 bases at V and 4 bases at J, leaving 12 bases unmatched. CDR3 sequence reads: CATLPREEGSETQYF. CDR3 DNA sequence: TGTGCCACCCTCCCGCGGGAGGAGGGGTCAGAGACCCAGTACTTC.

This clone was picked up a small number of times. This chain links TRBV7-8 with TRBJ2-7; 14 bases are a match to TRBD2. Germline values: CDR1 SGHVS, CDR2 FQNEAQ. The CDR3 totals 16 residues. The trim removed 4 bases at V and 0 bases at J, leaving 2 bases unmatched. CDR3 loop: CASSWGTSGGSYEQYF. For the CDR3, the DNA is TGTGCCAGCAGCTGGGGGACTAGCGGGGGCTCCTACGAGCAGTACTTC.

This sequence joins TRBV18 and TRBJ2-7, with TRBD2 matching over 8 bases. The V gene end was trimmed by 5 bases and the J gene end by 0 bases; junction bases not matched to a gene: 3. Germline CDR1 is KGHSH and CDR2 is LQKENI. CDR3 length equals 14 residues. The CDR3 is CASSSSGSSYEQYF. The CDR3 coding sequence is TGTGCCAGCTCATCGAGCGGGAGCTCCTACGAGCAGTACTTC.

The V and J genes are TRBV28 and TRBJ1-5; no reliable D call. Per germline, CDR1 MDHEN and CDR2 SYDVKM. V lost 6 bases and J 8 bases, leaving 11 bases between the germline ends. The CDR3 runs to 12 residues. CDR3 sequence reads: CASRQAGEPQHF. For the CDR3, the DNA is TGTGCCAGCAGGCAGGCGGGTGAGCCCCAGCATTTT.

The chain carries TRBV19 and TRBJ2-2; 9 bases agree with TRBD2. J gave up 8 bases and V 0 bases, and 10 bases lay outside the gene matches. The CDR3 runs 17 residues. Germline values: CDR1 LNHDA, CDR2 SQIVND (reference sequence). The CDR3 loop reads CASSIDNSGTSRGELFF. The CDR3 DNA sequence: TGTGCCAGTAGTATAGATAACTCCGGGACTAGCAGGGGGGAGCTGTTTTTT.

J is TRBJ1-5 and V is TRBV6-4; 7 positions agree with TRBD1. Looked up from germline, CDR1 is MRHNA and CDR2 is SNTAGT. V lost 7 bases and J lost 3; bases outside the gene matches: 9. The CDR3 length is 15 residues. The CDR3 reads CASTNRGADNQPQHF. CDR3 nucleotides: TGTGCCAGCACAAACAGGGGTGCGGACAATCAGCCCCAGCATTTT.

The V gene is TRBV9, the J gene TRBJ2-6; D is undetermined. CDR1 is SGDLS and CDR2 is YYNGEE in the germline V gene. The V end lost 3 bases, the J end lost 0 bases, and 7 bases lay between the germline ends. This CDR3 comprises 15 residues. As DNA, the CDR3 is TGTGCCAGCAGCGGAGGTGCCTCTGGGGCCAACGTCCTGACTTTC. Translating it yields CASSGGASGANVLTF.

The chain links TRBV19 to TRBJ1-4; D is possibly TRBD1 (6 bases). Germline loops: CDR1 LNHDA, CDR2 SQIVND (reference sequence). The V end was cut by 3 bases, the J end by 7 bases, with 9 bases between. CDR3 size: 13 residues. CDR3 sequence reads: CASSMGDTEKLFF. DNA for the CDR3: TGTGCCAGTAGTATGGGGGACACTGAAAAACTGTTTTTT.

The chain is built from TRBV11-2 and TRBJ2-7; 16 bases line up with TRBD2. Trimming cost V 5 bases and J 3 bases; bases outside gene matches: 4. The CDR3 totals 16 residues. Looked up from germline, CDR1 is SGHAT and CDR2 is FQNNGV. The CDR3 bases are TGTGCCAGCAGCCCAGGGACTAGCGGGAGGGTCTACGAGCAGTACTTC. This codes for CASSPGTSGRVYEQYF.

This clone was seen more than once but under ten times. The genes are TRBV11-2 and TRBJ2-6; no clear D. The germline CDR1 and CDR2 sequences are SGHAT and FQNNGV. This CDR3 is built from 17 residues. V was trimmed by 4 bases and J by 0 bases, leaving 13 bases between them. This CDR3 is CASSYPGPGSGANVLTF. The CDR3 bases are TGTGCCAGCAGCTACCCGGGTCCGGGCTCTGGGGCCAACGTCCTGACTTTC.

This chain links TRBV15 with TRBJ2-2; D possibly corresponds to TRBD1 (6 bases). Germline assignment: CDR1 LNHNV and CDR2 YYDKDF (reference sequence). The CDR3 spans 15 residues. With 5 bases removed from V and 4 bases from J, the gap between germline ends came to 14 bases. CDR3 loop: CATSPYSTGTGELFF. The CDR3 DNA sequence: TGTGCCACCAGCCCGTATTCGACAGGCACCGGGGAGCTGTTTTTT.

The rearrangement joins TRBV19 to TRBJ2-3; 10 bases map to TRBD2. With 7 bases clipped from V and 3 bases from J, the junction kept 7 bases outside the gene matches. This CDR3 comprises 15 residues. Germline-derived CDR1 and CDR2 are LNHDA and SQIVND (reference sequence). The DNA of the CDR3 is TGTGCCAGTACCCCGGGGACTAGCGCGACAGATACGCAGTATTTT. Its protein product is CASTPGTSATDTQYF.

The V and J genes are TRBV7-2 and TRBJ2-7; 7 nucleotides line up with TRBD2. V lost 4 bases, J lost 3 bases, and 9 bases stayed unmatched. The CDR3 length is 15 residues. The germline gives CDR1 SGHTA, CDR2 FQGNSA. The CDR3 region has the DNA TGTGCCAGCAGCTATTCAGCGGGAAAAGGCTACGAGCAGTACTTC. As protein: CASSYSAGKGYEQYF.

This chain uses TRBV5-1 with TRBJ2-3, with D possibly TRBD2 on 6 matching bases. CDR1 and CDR2 (germline): SGHRS, YFSETQ. Trimming shortened V by 4 bases and J by 0 bases, and 12 bases separated the two germline ends. CDR3 length: 15 amino acids. The CDR3 is CASSPSGSSTDTQYF. The CDR3 coding sequence is TGCGCCAGCAGCCCGAGCGGGTCTAGCACAGATACGCAGTATTTT. Full variable domain (rest looked up from reference TRBV5-1 and TRBJ2-3): KAGVTQTPRYLIKTRGQQVTLSCSPISGHRSVSWYQQTPGQGLQFLFEYFSETQRNKGNFPGRFSGRQFSNSRSEMNVSTLELGDSALYLCASSPSGSSTDTQYFGPGTRLTVL.

The chain recombines TRBV5-1 with TRBJ2-3; 10 positions agree with TRBD2. V lost 4 bases and J lost 2; bases outside the gene matches: 4. The CDR3 has 15 residues. In germline, CDR1 is SGHRS, CDR2 YFSETQ. DNA of the CDR3: TGCGCCAGCAGCCTGGGACTAGCGTCCACAGATACGCAGTATTTT. The encoded protein is CASSLGLASTDTQYF.

The CDR3: CASSLSGIRANTEAFF. CDR3 nucleotides: TGTGCCAGCAGCTTAAGTGGCATCAGGGCGAACACTGAAGCTTTCTTT. The V and J genes are TRBV7-9 and TRBJ1-1, with D perhaps TRBD1 (5 bases). CDR1 and CDR2 (germline): SEHNR, FQNEAQ (reference sequence). The V gene lost 2 bases and the J gene lost 1 base, with 14 bases spanning the gap. The CDR3 covers 16 residues.

This clone has a single count. Germline is not matched at one junction end, which may reflect a read error. The rearrangement joins TRBV7-9 to TRBJ2-5, with TRBD2 identical over 11 bases. This CDR3 contains 15 residues. Germline CDR1 is SEHNR and CDR2 is FQNEAQ (reference sequence). The CDR3 protein is CASSLGLAGGEAQYF. Written as DNA, the CDR3 is TGTGCCAGCAGCTTAGGGCTAGCGGGAGGAGAGGCCCAGTACTTC.

This clone appeared once. The junction and the germline gene differ at one end; a read error may be behind it. J is TRBJ1-4 and V is TRBV7-9; 7 nucleotides line up with TRBD1. Germline CDR1 reads SEHNR; CDR2 reads FQNEAQ (reference sequence). The CDR3 consists of 15 residues. CDR3 sequence (DNA): TGTTCCAGCAGCTTGGAGGGGGCAGCTAATGAAAAACTGTTTTTT. Protein product: CSSSLEGAANEKLFF.

This chain joins TRBV28 and TRBJ1-5, with 8 bases lining up with TRBD1. The CDR3 sequence is 14 residues long. The germline V gene encodes CDR1 MDHEN and CDR2 SYDVKM. V was pared by 7 bases and J by 6 bases, with 8 bases of the junction left unmatched. The CDR3 bases are TGTGCCAGCACAATGGGACAGGCCGGTCAGCCCCAGCATTTT. It translates to CASTMGQAGQPQHF.

The chain uses TRBV9 and TRBJ2-1; the D is unclear. CDR1 and CDR2 (germline): SGDLS, YYNGEE. The V gene lost 2 bases and the J gene lost 6 bases, with 9 bases spanning the gap. This CDR3 spans 13 amino acids. The CDR3 nucleotides are TGTGCCAGCAGCGTTCAATGGAGCAATGAGCAGTTCTTC. Its protein product is CASSVQWSNEQFF.